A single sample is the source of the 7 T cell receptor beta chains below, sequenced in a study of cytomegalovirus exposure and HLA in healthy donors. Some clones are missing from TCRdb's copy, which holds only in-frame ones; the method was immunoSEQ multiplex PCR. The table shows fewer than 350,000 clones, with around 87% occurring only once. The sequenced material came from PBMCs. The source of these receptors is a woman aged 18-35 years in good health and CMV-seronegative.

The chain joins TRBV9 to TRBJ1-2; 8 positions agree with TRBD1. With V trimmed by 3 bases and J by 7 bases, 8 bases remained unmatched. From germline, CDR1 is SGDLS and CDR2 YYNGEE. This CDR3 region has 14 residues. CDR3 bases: TGTGCCAGCAGCGGGGTCGGACAGGGCGGTGGCTACACCTTC. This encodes CASSGVGQGGGYTF.

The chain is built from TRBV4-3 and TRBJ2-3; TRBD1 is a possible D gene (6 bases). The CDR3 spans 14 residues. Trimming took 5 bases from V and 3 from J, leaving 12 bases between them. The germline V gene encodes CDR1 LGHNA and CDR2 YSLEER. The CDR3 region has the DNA TGCGCCAGCAGCAGGGCCAGGGGTACAGATACGCAGTATTTT. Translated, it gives CASSRARGTDTQYF.

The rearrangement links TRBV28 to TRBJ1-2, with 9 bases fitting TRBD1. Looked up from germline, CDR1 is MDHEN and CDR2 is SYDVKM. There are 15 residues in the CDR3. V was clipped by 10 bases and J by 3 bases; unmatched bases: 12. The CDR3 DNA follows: TGTGCCACCCGACCCGGGACAGGGACCCACTATGGCTACACCTTC. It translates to CATRPGTGTHYGYTF.

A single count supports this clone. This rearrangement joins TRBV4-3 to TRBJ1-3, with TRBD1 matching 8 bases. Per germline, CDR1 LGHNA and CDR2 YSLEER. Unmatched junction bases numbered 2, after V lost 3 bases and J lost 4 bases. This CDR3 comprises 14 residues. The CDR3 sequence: CASSQRTGGNTIYF. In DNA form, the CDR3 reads TGCGCCAGCAGCCAGAGGACAGGGGGAAACACCATATATTTT.

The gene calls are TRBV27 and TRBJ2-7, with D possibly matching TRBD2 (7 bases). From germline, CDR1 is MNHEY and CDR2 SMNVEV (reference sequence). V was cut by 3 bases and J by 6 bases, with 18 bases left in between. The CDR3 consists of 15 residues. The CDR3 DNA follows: TGTGCCAGCAGTTTCTACCTTAGGGGGGGCGGCGAGCAGTACTTC. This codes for CASSFYLRGGGEQYF.

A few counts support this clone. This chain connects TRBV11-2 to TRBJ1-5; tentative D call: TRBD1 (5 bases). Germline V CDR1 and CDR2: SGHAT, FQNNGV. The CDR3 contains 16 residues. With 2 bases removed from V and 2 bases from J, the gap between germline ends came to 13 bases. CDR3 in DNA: TGTGCCAGCAGCTTATCCCAGGGCGGAGGCAATCAGCCCCAGCATTTT. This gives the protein CASSLSQGGGNQPQHF.

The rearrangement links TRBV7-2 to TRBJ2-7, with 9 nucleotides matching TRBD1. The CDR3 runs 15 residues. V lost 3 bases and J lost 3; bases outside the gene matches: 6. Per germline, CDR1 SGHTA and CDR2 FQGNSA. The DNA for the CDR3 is TGTGCCAGCAGCTTGAGTACAGGGGGCATCTACGAGCAGTACTTC. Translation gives CASSLSTGGIYEQYF.